The entry that follows covers one TCR beta chain sequence. Its specificity is not known. TCRdb used MiXCR to reprocess the reads, holding one entry per CDR3 protein. Among tens of thousands of distinct CDR3 sequences listed, 15% to 25% were seen once. The data derive from a study of T cell repertoires in cytomegalovirus infection. Study-wide context: CMV infection and matching HLA type were both indicated by public TCR beta signatures.

Points from the study as a whole: The study found HLA-C-restricted CMV-specific TCR beta clonotypes dominating the ex vivo response.

J lost 4 bases, V lost 2 bases, and 5 bases had no gene match. Germline V lookup: CDR1 MGHRA, CDR2 YSYEKL. The CDR3 spans 15 residues. The sequence was obtained from a human donor in good health (CMV status not recorded). Some clones in this sample may be carry-over from other donors' samples. The chain has TRBV4-1 and TRBJ1-1, with 9 positions matching TRBD1. The specimen comprised CD8+ T cells from cultured PBMCs, sampled from culture after CMV antigen stimulation. This CDR3 is CASSQRDREATEAFF. The CDR3 DNA follows: TGCGCCAGCAGCCAACGGGACAGGGAAGCCACTGAAGCTTTCTTT.